These T cell receptor beta chains were read from a single sample in a study of T-cell memory formation after mild COVID-19. TCRdb used MiXCR to reprocess the 5' RACE reads, holding one entry per CDR3 protein. The table shows 45,000 to 65,000 distinct CDR3 sequences, with 9.5% occurring only once. The material sequenced was PBMCs or a T cell subset sorted from them (not recorded which). These receptors were taken from a man between 18 and 35 years old who had mild COVID-19 (a few samples of this study predate the infection). Cell type and time point are not known. Both conserved end residues are part of each CDR3. D genes are given only for firm matches. A row's size may be missing; if present it is once, few, many or a size class.

clone size	V gene	D gene	J gene	CDR3 DNA	CDR3 protein
medium-sized	TRBV5-5	TRBD1	TRBJ2-1	TGTGCCAGCAGCTTGGGGACAGGGCCCCACAATGAGCAGTTCTTC	CASSLGTGPHNEQFF
few	TRBV6-5	.	TRBJ2-5	TGTGCCAGCAGGGAAAAAGCGAGGGAGACCCAGTACTTC	CASREKARETQYF
few	TRBV5-1	TRBD1	TRBJ2-2	TGCGCCAGCAGCGTGGGACAGATCGCGAACACCGGGGAGCTGTTTTTT	CASSVGQIANTGELFF
few	TRBV5-1	TRBD1	TRBJ1-5	TGCGCCAGCAGCTTTACAGGGGGCAATCAGCCCCAGCATTTT	CASSFTGGNQPQHF
few	TRBV5-5	.	TRBJ1-3	TGTGCCAGCAGCCCAAGGGCGCTGGGGGCTGCTGGAAACACCATATATTTT	CASSPRALGAAGNTIYF
few	TRBV12-3/TRBV12-4	TRBD1	TRBJ2-2	TGTGCCAGCAGTAAGACAGGGAGCACCGGGGAGCTGTTTTTT	CASSKTGSTGELFF
many	TRBV5-1	.	TRBJ1-1	TGCGCCAGCAGGAATCAGGGTTCGAGCACTGAAGCTTTCTTT	CASRNQGSSTEAFF
.	TRBV7-2	.	TRBJ2-5	TGTGCCAGCAGCTTTGCAGCAAGGCAAGAGACCCAGTACTTC	CASSFAARQETQYF
.	TRBV28	.	TRBJ1-5	TGTGCCAGCAAGGCGGGTTGGAATCAGCCCCAGCATTTT	CASKAGWNQPQHF
.	TRBV7-2	.	TRBJ2-7	TGTGCCAGCAGCTTATTCTCCTACGAGCAGTACTTC	CASSLFSYEQYF
few	TRBV20-1	.	TRBJ2-2	TGCAGTGCTCGGAACCATGCTCACAACACGAACACCGGGGAGCTGTTTTTT	CSARNHAHNTNTGELFF
many	TRBV7-2	.	TRBJ2-2	TGTGCCAGCCGAGGGGCTACGAACACCGGGGAGCTGTTTTTT	CASRGATNTGELFF
.	TRBV20-1	TRBD2	TRBJ2-5	TGCAGTGCTAGAGATCGACCGGGGGGGCCTAGTGAGACCCAGTACTTC	CSARDRPGGPSETQYF
.	TRBV2	TRBD1	TRBJ2-5	TGTGCCAGCAGCCGACAGGGCTTATATTTCCCGGAGACCCAGTACTTC	CASSRQGLYFPETQYF
.	TRBV28	.	TRBJ1-4	TGTGCCAGCAAAAATCCCCGGGACCTAAAACTGTTTTTT	CASKNPRDLKLFF
.	TRBV7-2	.	TRBJ2-1	TGTGCCAGCAGCTTGGCCCCAAGTTACGGCTACAATGAGCAGTTCTTC	CASSLAPSYGYNEQFF
few	TRBV5-1	.	TRBJ2-3	TGCGCCAGCAGCTCGGACTTCGTTACGCAGTATTTT	CASSSDFVTQYF
.	TRBV5-1	.	TRBJ2-2	TGCGCCAGCAGCCCCGGACAGTCCACCGGGGAGCTGTTTTTT	CASSPGQSTGELFF
.	TRBV27	.	TRBJ1-6	TGTGCCAGCAGCCTCGACAGGATTTGGTCACCCCTCCACTTT	CASSLDRIWSPLHF
.	TRBV6-2/TRBV6-3	.	TRBJ2-2	TGTGCCAGCAGTTACAATCCGGGGTACGGGGAGCTGTTTTTT	CASSYNPGYGELFF
few	TRBV5-1	.	TRBJ1-4	TGCGCCAGCAGCTGGACGGGTAGGGAGAACGAAAAACTGTTTTTT	CASSWTGRENEKLFF
few	TRBV4-3	.	TRBJ2-2	TGCGCCAGCAGCCAAGCATCGAACACCGGGGAGCTGTTTTTT	CASSQASNTGELFF
medium-sized	TRBV7-9	TRBD2	TRBJ2-2	TGTGCCAGCAGCTTCTTAGCGGGGGCGAACACCGGGGAGCTGTTTTTT	CASSFLAGANTGELFF
many	TRBV5-1	.	TRBJ2-7	TGCGCCAGCAGCTTTGTAGTTGTTGGCTCCTACGAGCAGTACTTC	CASSFVVVGSYEQYF
few	TRBV5-1	.	TRBJ2-3	TGCGCCAGCAGCGAGCGGACAGATAGCACAGATACGCAGTATTTT	CASSERTDSTDTQYF
many	TRBV5-1	.	TRBJ2-5	TGCGCCAGCAGCTTGGGAGACTACATCCAAGAGACCCAGTACTTC	CASSLGDYIQETQYF
.	TRBV4-2	.	TRBJ1-4	TGTGCCAGCAGCCCGAGACAGTCTGCTAGAGAAAAACTGTTTTTT	CASSPRQSAREKLFF
many	TRBV7-3	TRBD2	TRBJ2-1	TGTGCCAGCAGCATGGGACTAGCGGGCAATGAGCAGTTCTTC	CASSMGLAGNEQFF
few	TRBV6-5	.	TRBJ1-1	TGTGCCAGCAGTTACTCGAAGGGATGGAGGGCTTTCTTT	CASSYSKGWRAFF
.	TRBV29-1	.	TRBJ2-4	TGCAGCGTTGAAGATGGTCGGGGGTCCAAAAACATTCAGTACTTC	CSVEDGRGSKNIQYF
many	TRBV20-1	.	TRBJ2-1	TGCAGTGCCATAGGACAGGGAGGGTTTACCTACAATGAGCAGTTCTTC	CSAIGQGGFTYNEQFF
medium-sized	TRBV12-3/TRBV12-4	TRBD1	TRBJ2-1	TGTGCCAGCAGCCATAACCGGGGACAGGCGGGTCCGACGGTCTTC	CASSHNRGQAGPTVF
few	TRBV5-1	.	TRBJ2-5	TGCGCCAGCACGGACAGCTATCAAGAGACCCAGTACTTC	CASTDSYQETQYF
.	TRBV20-1	.	TRBJ2-3	TGCAGTGCTAGAAGTCCAGCTAGACATCTAGATACGCAGTATTTT	CSARSPARHLDTQYF
.	TRBV5-1	.	TRBJ2-7	TGCGCCAGCATCAATCCGAACAGTCCCGACGAGCAGTACTTC	CASINPNSPDEQYF
many	TRBV5-1	.	TRBJ2-3	TGCGCCAGCAGCTCCGGACACCTTAGCACAGATACGCAGTATTTT	CASSSGHLSTDTQYF
.	TRBV5-6	TRBD2	TRBJ2-3	TGTGCCAGCACCAAGACTAGCGACTTCACAGATACGCAGTATTTT	CASTKTSDFTDTQYF